Sequencing of this T cell receptor beta chain was carried out in a study of identical twins. Study observations and caveats: Donors were not followed over many years; analysis was cross-sectional. Invariant populations such as MAIT and iNKT cells could partly muddle zero-insertion analyses. A lower insertion count was a feature of abundant cord blood beta clonotypes, with no such feature in memory repertoires.

The CDR3 runs 16 residues. V gave up 1 base and J gave up 0 bases, with 7 bases separating them. From germline, CDR1 is MNHNS and CDR2 SASEGT. On this clonotype itself: Its antigen is currently unknown.

Addition of a universal primer site occurred through template switching, and cDNA carried unique molecular identifiers. Via MiXCR, TCRdb re-called the 5' RACE reads, giving one row per CDR3 protein. This sample has around 480,000 distinct CDR3 sequences, with more than 13% found just once. These data are also associated with another study on yellow fever vaccine responses in identical twins.

The receptor was isolated from a woman aged 18-35 years in good health. Material: CD4+ T cells sorted from blood. The chain joins TRBV6-1 to TRBJ1-6, with unresolved D. CDR3: CASSEGSSSYNSPLHF. In DNA, the CDR3 is TGTGCCAGCAGTGAAGGGTCCAGCTCCTATAATTCACCCCTCCACTTT.